The clone carrying this T cell receptor (beta chain) was recorded many times. This entry comes from a study of molecular identifiers for immune sequencing clone quantification. The CDR3 totals 13 residues. Per the germline V gene, CDR1 is MDHEN and CDR2 is SYDVKM. The ends were cut back, 4 bases at V and 4 bases at J, with 11 bases in the middle. TCRdb processed the PCR reads anew with MiXCR; each CDR3 protein has one entry. The sample yields 600,000 to 650,000 distinct CDR3 sequences, roughly 21% seen once. Source material: naive CD8+ T cells from blood, with Jurkat cell RNA spiked in. The subset: FACS-sorted CD8+CD4-CCR7+CD45RA+ naive T cells. V gene TRBV28 combines with J gene TRBJ2-7, with D perhaps TRBD1 (5 bases). This clonotype originated in a human donor in good health. Some libraries in this study had Jurkat cell RNA spiked in. The CDR3 DNA sequence: TGTGCCAGCAGTTCCCCCCAGGGTTACGAGCAGTACTTC. This gives the protein CASSSPQGYEQYF.